Each of the 13 T cell receptor beta chains below was sequenced from the same sample in a study of cytomegalovirus exposure and HLA in healthy donors. 60 Vbeta and 13 Jbeta primers were used in PCR. Profiling relied on immunoSEQ multiplex PCR, and the TCRdb table lists in-frame clones only, not all of them. The sample includes 150,000 or so clones, 65% to 85% of them seen just once. The sequencing input was PBMCs. The receptors derive from a male donor in good health and CMV-seropositive.

The chain joins TRBV6-6 to TRBJ2-5; D is possibly TRBD2 (5 bases). V shed 0 bases and J shed 5 bases, with 10 bases lying between them. This CDR3 has 14 amino acids. Germline CDR1 reads MNHNY; CDR2 reads SVGAGI (reference sequence). Here the CDR3 DNA reads TGTGCCAGCAGTTACTCCACTAGTTCGGAGACCCAGTACTTC. Translating gives CASSYSTSSETQYF.

The chain recombines TRBV28 with TRBJ2-7, with 14 bases that match TRBD2. There are 18 residues in the CDR3. CDR1 is MDHEN and CDR2 is SYDVKM in the germline V gene. Losses at the gene ends were 5 bases for V and 1 base for J; bases not matched to a gene: 10. CDR3 bases: TGTGCCAGCAGTAAACCGGGACTAGCGGGAGTAAGGTCCTACGAGCAGTACTTC. Its translation is CASSKPGLAGVRSYEQYF.

This clone was seen once. The chain couples TRBV19 to TRBJ2-3, with a possible D match to TRBD1 (6 bases). In germline, CDR1 is LNHDA, CDR2 SQIVND (reference sequence). The CDR3 contains 16 residues. Trimming took off 11 bases at V and 2 bases at J, with 23 bases between the two ends. The CDR3, as DNA: TGTGCCGGATCTGGACAGCTAGATCTCTCCACAGATACGCAGTATTTT. Encoded protein: CAGSGQLDLSTDTQYF.

In this sample, this clone turned up a few times. V is TRBV25-1 and J is TRBJ2-5; D ambiguous. Trimming took off 7 bases at V and 4 bases at J, with 4 bases between the two ends. The CDR3 is 10 amino acids. Germline lookup yields CDR1 MGHDK and CDR2 SYGVNS. CDR3 nucleotide sequence: TGTGCCAGCACCGGAGAGACCCAGTACTTC. Translation gives CASTGETQYF.

The CDR3 DNA reads as TGTGCCAGCAGTTTCTTGACCGGGACATCTATCTACGAGCAGTACTTC. As protein: CASSFLTGTSIYEQYF. The genes are TRBV28 and TRBJ2-7; D is possibly TRBD1 (6 bases). V was cut by 3 bases and J by 3 bases, with 18 bases left in between. The CDR3 runs to 16 residues. CDR1 and CDR2 from the germline V gene are MDHEN and SYDVKM.

A few counts support this clone. The chain employs TRBV4-3 and TRBJ2-3; 9 positions match TRBD1. Germline lookup yields CDR1 LGHNA and CDR2 YSLEER. This CDR3 spans 18 amino acids. Trimming removed 0 bases from V and 6 bases from J; junction bases left unmatched: 13. Written as DNA, the CDR3 is TGCGCCAGCAGCCAAGATCGGGGGACAGGGACTACCGAGGATACGCAGTATTTT. Translated: CASSQDRGTGTTEDTQYF.

CDR3 loop: CASRSRGAFF. CDR3 DNA: TGTGCCAGCAGGAGCCGTGGAGCTTTCTTT. The J gene is TRBJ1-1, the V gene TRBV2; no reliable D call. Looked up from germline, CDR1 is SNHLY and CDR2 is FYNNEI. Trimming took off 6 bases at V and 10 bases at J, with 9 bases between the two ends. The CDR3 sequence is 10 residues long.

The genes are TRBV9 and TRBJ2-2, with 7 bases fitting TRBD2. Looked up from germline, CDR1 is SGDLS and CDR2 is YYNGEE. V was clipped by 0 bases and J by 4 bases; unmatched bases: 6. The CDR3 runs 16 residues. The chain's CDR3 is CASSVGLAASTGELFF. The CDR3, as DNA: TGTGCCAGCAGCGTAGGGCTAGCGGCGAGCACCGGGGAGCTGTTTTTT.

The chain couples TRBV21-1 to TRBJ1-5; the D call TRBD1 from the table was never checked on the DNA. TRBV21-1 is annotated as a pseudogene. This CDR3 is built from 18 residues. CDR3 coding DNA: TGTGCCAGCAGCAAAAATGCGACCGCTAACAGGGGAGATCAGCCCCAGCATTTT. Residues: CASSKNATANRGDQPQHF.

In the case of this clone: The junction differs from germline at one of its ends, possibly a read error. The V gene is TRBV18, the J gene TRBJ2-7; 7 nucleotides agree with TRBD1. Germline loops: CDR1 KGHSH, CDR2 LQKENI. This CDR3 is 15 amino acids long. The CDR3 sequence is CASSPSPTGFYGQYF. The CDR3, as DNA: TGTGCCAGCTCACCAAGTCCGACAGGGTTTTACGGGCAGTACTTC.

The chain employs TRBV5-1 and TRBJ2-1; the D gene is possibly TRBD2 (5 bases). The length of the CDR3 is 16 residues. Germline V gene data show CDR1 as SGHRS and CDR2 as YFSETQ. V was shortened by 5 bases and J by 2 bases, with 17 bases between the two germline ends. DNA of the CDR3: TGCGCCAGCAGTCAGAACCGTGGGAGTACCTACAATGAGCAGTTCTTC. Amino acids: CASSQNRGSTYNEQFF.

The V call is TRBV10-3, the J call TRBJ2-7; TRBD2 matches 9 bases. This CDR3 contains 15 residues. Per the germline V gene, CDR1 is ENHRY and CDR2 is SYGVKD. Trimming took 3 bases from V and 2 from J; bases not matched to a gene: 5. CDR3 residues: CAISEQAGGPYEQYF. The CDR3 DNA follows: TGTGCCATCAGTGAACAAGCGGGAGGCCCCTACGAGCAGTACTTC.

This clone was seen a few times. This rearrangement joins TRBV28 to TRBJ2-7, with a weak D call TRBD1 (6 bases). This CDR3 has 14 amino acids. Deletions cut 2 bases from V and 3 bases from J, with 11 bases between. Germline V gives CDR1 MDHEN, CDR2 SYDVKM. CDR3 nucleotides: TGTGCCAGCAGTTTACTAACAGGGCTCTACGAGCAGTACTTC. This encodes CASSLLTGLYEQYF.